The 14 T cell receptor beta chains presented below share a single source sample, sequenced in a study of T cell responses to AZD1222 COVID-19 vaccine. TCRdb's table, derived via immunoSEQ multiplex PCR, lists solely in-frame clones and lacks some. The sample lists more than 90,000 clones; 88% were seen once. This sample comprised peripheral blood, obtained 28 days after the second AZD1222 dose. The receptors were gathered from an adult who received the AZD1222 COVID-19 vaccine.

The rearrangement links TRBV30 to TRBJ1-4; no firm D call. The CDR3 loop spans 12 amino acids. The germline CDR1 and CDR2 sequences are GTSNPN and SVGIG (reference sequence). Trimming left V 3 bases short and J 7 bases short, with 9 bases between. CDR3 sequence: CAWRIRTEKLFF. DNA of the CDR3: TGTGCCTGGAGGATTAGGACTGAAAAACTGTTTTTT.

In its sample, this clone was seen once. The J gene is TRBJ1-2, the V gene TRBV19; D is unclear. The germline V gene has CDR1 LNHDA and CDR2 SQIVND (reference sequence). V was pared by 3 bases and J by 7 bases, with 18 bases between. CDR3 size: 15 residues. The CDR3 sequence is CASSISPGAMGGYTF. The CDR3 DNA reads as TGTGCCAGTAGTATTTCCCCGGGCGCTATGGGTGGCTACACCTTC.

The V and J genes are TRBV14 and TRBJ2-5; D gene ambiguous. This CDR3 is built from 15 residues. The germline CDR1 and CDR2 sequences are SGHDN and FVKESK. The V and J ends lost 0 bases and 7 bases respectively, with 15 bases between them. The chain's CDR3 is CASSQDTSPLATQYF. CDR3 nucleotide sequence: TGTGCCAGCAGCCAAGATACGAGCCCGCTCGCGACCCAGTACTTC.

V gene TRBV4-3 combines with J gene TRBJ2-3; TRBD1 matches at 9 bases. J was trimmed by 2 bases and V by 0 bases; bases with no gene match: 6. The CDR3 is 17 amino acids. CDR1 and CDR2 from the germline V gene are LGHNA and YSLEER. The CDR3 loop reads CASSQEYGTGPTDTQYF. CDR3 in DNA: TGCGCCAGCAGCCAAGAGTATGGGACAGGGCCCACAGATACGCAGTATTTT.

The V and J genes are TRBV29-1 and TRBJ1-4; possible D gene TRBD1, 5 bases. This CDR3 comprises 13 residues. Germline-derived CDR1 and CDR2 are SQVTM and ANQGSEA. V was clipped by 6 bases and J by 1 base, with 9 bases between them. The CDR3 reads CSVRGRTNEKLFF. CDR3 nucleotide sequence: TGCAGCGTGCGGGGGAGAACTAATGAAAAACTGTTTTTT.

V is TRBV6-1 and J is TRBJ1-3; D call uncertain. The CDR3 contains 12 residues. The ends were cut back, 2 bases at V and 4 bases at J, with 3 bases in the middle. Germline V CDR1 and CDR2: MNHNS, SASEGT. In DNA form, the CDR3 reads TGTGCCAGCAGTGAAAGCGGAAACACCATATATTTT. Its protein product is CASSESGNTIYF.

V and J are TRBV2 and TRBJ2-1; TRBD2 matches at 7 bases. After removal of 8 bases from V and 16 bases from J, the junction contained 11 bases not matched to a gene. CDR3 length: 11 amino acids. CDR1 is SNHLY, CDR2 FYNNEI, per germline. The CDR3 coding sequence is TGTGCCAGCTACACGTTACTAGCGTTATTCTTC. Protein sequence: CASYTLLALFF.

This clone has a handful of counts. The V call is TRBV11-3, the J call TRBJ1-5; D not certain. Per the germline V gene, CDR1 is SGHNT and CDR2 is YENEEA. Trimming took 6 bases from V and 0 from J, leaving 15 bases between them. The CDR3 consists of 16 residues. Written as DNA, the CDR3 is TGTGCCAGCAGTTGGGCTTCTCGGACTAGCAATCAGCCCCAGCATTTT. It codes for CASSWASRTSNQPQHF.

The V and J genes are TRBV5-4 and TRBJ2-7; 8 positions agree with TRBD2. The V and J ends lost 4 bases and 2 bases, in that order; junction bases with no gene match: 8. This CDR3 contains 15 residues. Germline CDR1 and CDR2: SGHNT and YYREEE (reference sequence). The CDR3 protein is CASSPGGGAAYEQYF. Here the CDR3 DNA reads TGTGCCAGCAGCCCCGGGGGGGGAGCCGCCTACGAGCAGTACTTC. The full variable domain, in which reference TRBV5-4 and TRBJ2-7 provide the parts outside the CDR3, is ETGVTQSPTHLIKTRGQQVTLRCSSQSGHNTVSWYQQALGQGPQFIFQYYREEENGRGNFPPRFSGLQFPNYSSELNVNALELDDSALYLCASSPGGGAAYEQYFGPGTRLTVT.

The CDR3 DNA sequence: TGTGCCAGCAGCTTAGATTGTGAACTCTCCTACGAGCAGTACTTC. Its translation is CASSLDCELSYEQYF. The genes are TRBV11-3 and TRBJ2-7; no firm D call. The CDR3 is 15 residues long. Germline values: CDR1 SGHNT, CDR2 YENEEA. V was cut by 0 bases and J by 0 bases, with 9 bases left in between. The variable domain in full, completed from reference TRBV11-3 and TRBJ2-7, reads EAGVVQSPRYKIIEKKQPVAFWCNPISGHNTLYWYLQNLGQGPELLIRYENEEAVDDSQLPKDRFSAERLKGVDSTLKIQPAELGDSAVYLCASSLDCELSYEQYFGPGTRLTVT.

This chain links TRBV11-2 with TRBJ1-2, with D tentatively TRBD1 (5 bases). Germline values: CDR1 SGHAT, CDR2 FQNNGV. V dropped 4 bases and J dropped 0 bases, with 9 bases sitting between them. The CDR3 has 14 amino acids. The CDR3, as DNA: TGTGCCAGCAGCTCTTTGACAGCTAACTATGGCTACACCTTC. Translation: CASSSLTANYGYTF. The full variable domain, its missing parts supplied by reference TRBV11-2 and TRBJ1-2, is EAGVAQSPRYKIIEKRQSVAFWCNPISGHATLYWYQQILGQGPKLLIQFQNNGVVDDSQLPKDRFSAERLKGVDSTLKIQPAKLEDSAVYLCASSSLTANYGYTFGSGTRLTVV.

The chain links TRBV18 to TRBJ2-5; D tentatively fits TRBD1 or TRBD2 (5 bases each). Germline CDR1 and CDR2: KGHSH and LQKENI. V lost 2 bases, J lost 5 bases, and 9 bases lay in between. The CDR3 has 13 amino acids. CDR3: CASSPLGTETQYF. Here the CDR3 DNA reads TGTGCCAGCTCACCATTGGGGACGGAGACCCAGTACTTC. The whole variable domain, remainder taken from reference TRBV18 and TRBJ2-5, is NAGVMQNPRHLVRRRGQEARLRCSPMKGHSHVYWYRQLPEEGLKFMVYLQKENIIDESGMPKERFSAEFPKEGPSILRIQQVVRGDSAAYFCASSPLGTETQYFGPGTRLLVL.

The chain uses TRBV4-1 and TRBJ2-5; D gene unclear. Deletions cut 4 bases from V and 2 bases from J, with 8 bases between. Per the germline V gene, CDR1 is MGHRA and CDR2 is YSYEKL. This CDR3 is built from 13 residues. CDR3 in DNA: TGCGCCAGCAGCCGCTGGCAGCAAGAGACCCAGTACTTC. Translating gives CASSRWQQETQYF.

The chain employs TRBV7-3 and TRBJ2-7, with a tentative D call TRBD2 (6 bases). V was trimmed by 2 bases and J by 1 base, leaving 9 bases between them. The CDR3 is made up of 14 amino acids. CDR1 is SGHTA, CDR2 FQGTGA, per germline. CDR3 loop: CASSLGGISYEQYF. The CDR3, as DNA: TGTGCCAGCAGCTTAGGCGGGATTTCCTACGAGCAGTACTTC.